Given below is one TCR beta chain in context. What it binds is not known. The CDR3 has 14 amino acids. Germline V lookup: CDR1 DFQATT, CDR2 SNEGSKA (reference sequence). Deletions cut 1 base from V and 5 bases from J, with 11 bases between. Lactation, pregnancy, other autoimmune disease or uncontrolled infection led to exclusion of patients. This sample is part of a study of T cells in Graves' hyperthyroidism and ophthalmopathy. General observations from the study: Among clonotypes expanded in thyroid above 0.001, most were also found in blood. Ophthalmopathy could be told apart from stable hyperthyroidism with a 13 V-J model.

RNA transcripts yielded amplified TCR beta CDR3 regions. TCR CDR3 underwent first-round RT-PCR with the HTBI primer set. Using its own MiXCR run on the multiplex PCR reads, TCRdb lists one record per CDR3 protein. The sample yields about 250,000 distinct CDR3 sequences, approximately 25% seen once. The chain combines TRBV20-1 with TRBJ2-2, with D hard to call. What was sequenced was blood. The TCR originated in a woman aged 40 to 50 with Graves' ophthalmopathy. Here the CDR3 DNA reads TGCAGTGCTAGAGCCCGGGTGCAGACCGGGGAGCTGTTTTTT. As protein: CSARARVQTGELFF.